This T cell receptor (beta chain) was found in a study of blood T cell repertoires in COVID-19. On the study more broadly: Italy, Spain and the United States were the sources of the convalescent and acute COVID-19 samples. T cells, B-cell-depleted T cells, or PBMCs supplied cDNA or gDNA.

Germline CDR1 reads ENHRY; CDR2 reads SYGVKD. The CDR3 is 13 residues long. V gave up 10 bases and J gave up 0 bases; unmatched junction bases: 5. The sample holds a few counts of this clone. Authors' analysis steps: Quantification of nucleated cells was approximated via reference gene primer amplification. The assay was immunoSEQ multiplex PCR, and TCRdb's table has in-frame clones only and misses some. That table is the source of V, J and clone size, and D and trimming were worked out from the DNA. The sample lists roughly 300,000 clones; about 83% were seen once. This receptor was identified in a woman in her 50s who had recovered from COVID-19. The V and J genes are TRBV10-3 and TRBJ1-1; 7 bases agree with TRBD1. Sequenced input: peripheral blood. The CDR3 nucleotides read TGTGCCACTCGGACAGGTTTGAACACTGAAGCTTTCTTT. It codes for CATRTGLNTEAFF.